This T cell receptor beta chain was recorded in a study of cytomegalovirus exposure and HLA in healthy donors. General study points: It was reported that TCR beta sequences correctly inferred the HLA-A and HLA-B alleles for most subjects. An analysis that came later showed most CMV-associated TCR beta chains appearing HLA-restricted. Available immune exposure information was restricted to CMV serostatus only. A later analysis linked a missense variant in DCLRE1C to the trimming of TCR beta V and J genes.

Points on this clone: Its antigen is not identified.

The study ran its PCR with 60 Vbeta and 13 Jbeta primers. The method was immunoSEQ multiplex PCR; TCRdb's version includes in-frame clones alone and lacks a portion of them. Of around 140,000 clones listed, roughly 75% are singletons. The CDR3 length is 15 residues. Germline loops: CDR1 LNHNV, CDR2 YYDKDF (reference sequence). The V end was cut by 1 base, the J end by 7 bases, with 11 bases between. This receptor was obtained from a female donor in good health and CMV-seronegative. This sequence joins TRBV15 and TRBJ1-6; D may be TRBD1 (5 bases). The sample comprised PBMCs. The CDR3, as DNA: TGTGCCACCAGCAGAGGGGACCGGGAGAATTCACCCCTCCACTTT. This gives the protein CATSRGDRENSPLHF.